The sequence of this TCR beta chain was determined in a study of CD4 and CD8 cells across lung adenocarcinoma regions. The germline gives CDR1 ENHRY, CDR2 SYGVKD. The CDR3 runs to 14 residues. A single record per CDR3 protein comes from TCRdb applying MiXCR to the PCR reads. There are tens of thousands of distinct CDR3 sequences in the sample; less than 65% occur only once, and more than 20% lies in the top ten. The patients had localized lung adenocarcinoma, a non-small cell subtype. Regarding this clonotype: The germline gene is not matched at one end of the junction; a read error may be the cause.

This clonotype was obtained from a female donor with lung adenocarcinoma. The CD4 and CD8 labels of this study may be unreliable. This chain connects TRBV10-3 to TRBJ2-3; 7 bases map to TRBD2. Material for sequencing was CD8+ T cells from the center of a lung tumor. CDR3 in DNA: TGTGCGGGGAGCGGGGAGAGGGCCCCAGATACCCAGTACTTT. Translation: CAGSGERAPDTQYF.